Here is one T cell receptor (beta chain) with its context. The antigen is unknown. This sample was taken from a study of T cells in Graves' hyperthyroidism and ophthalmopathy. The study, taken as a whole, reports: A model using 13 V-J features told ophthalmopathy apart from stable hyperthyroidism.

Amplification yielded TCR beta CDR3 regions, with RNA transcripts as the source. Researchers ran a first-round RT-PCR on the TCR CDR3 using the HTBI primer set. TCRdb itself ran the multiplex PCR reads through MiXCR, one entry per CDR3 protein. The sample lists approximately 420,000 distinct CDR3 sequences, roughly an eighth occurring once. Clinical symptoms, serum thyroxine, TRAb, thyroid ultrasound and orbital computed tomography established diagnosis. This CDR3 has 18 amino acids. Unmatched junction bases numbered 11, after V lost 3 bases and J lost 1 base. Germline-derived CDR1 and CDR2 are LGHNA and YNFKEQ.

This chain links TRBV4-2 with TRBJ2-7; 11 nucleotides align to TRBD2. The TCR comes from a woman aged 18-29 years with Graves' hyperthyroidism. Sequencing was carried out using blood. CDR3: CASSHSAGTSGQSYEQYF. DNA for the CDR3: TGTGCCAGCAGCCACTCAGCCGGGACTAGCGGACAATCCTACGAGCAGTACTTC.